The rows below give T cell receptor beta chains drawn from one sample of a study of shared clonotypes between healthy human individuals. The repertoire was sequenced with immunoSEQ multiplex PCR; TCRdb's copy has only in-frame clones and lacks some. The sample consists of around 1.6 million clones, approximately 98% of them appearing once. Sequencing was performed on naive CD4+ T cells sorted from blood. All receptors derive from a man between 25 and 39 years old in good health. CDR3s include the opening cysteine and the closing phenylalanine or tryptophan. The D gene is left open where the match is weak. Rows give clone size only sometimes, using once, few, many, or a class for an expanded clone.

d_call	j_call	clone_size	v_call	cdr3_nt	cdr3_aa
.	TRBJ2-7	.	TRBV7-2	TGTGCCAGCAGAAAGGGGAATTCCTACGAGCAGTACTTC	CASRKGNSYEQYF
TRBD1	TRBJ1-5	.	TRBV5-1	TGCGCCAGCAGCCCCGGAGGACAGGCTCAGCCCCAGCATTTT	CASSPGGQAQPQHF
.	TRBJ1-1	once	TRBV9	TGTGCCAGCAGTCCCGATTGGCTCACTGAAGCTTTCTTT	CASSPDWLTEAFF
.	TRBJ2-5	.	TRBV28	TGTGCCAGTAACTCAGGGTGGGGGGAGACCCAGTACTTC	CASNSGWGETQYF
.	TRBJ2-1	.	TRBV19	TGTGCCAGTAGCGAAACTAGCAGCTCCTACAATGAGCAGTTCTTC	CASSETSSSYNEQFF
TRBD2	TRBJ2-7	.	TRBV19	TGTGCCAGTACCATAACTAGCGGGGCGAGTTACGAGCAGTACTTC	CASTITSGASYEQYF
.	TRBJ2-7	.	TRBV6-5	TGTGCCAGCAGTTACTTACGTACGAAGGCCGAGCAGTACTTC	CASSYLRTKAEQYF
.	TRBJ2-7	.	TRBV18	TGTGCCAGCTCACCTTTGAGCTCCTACGAGCAGTACTTC	CASSPLSSYEQYF
TRBD2	TRBJ2-5	.	TRBV29-1	TGCAGCGTTACGAAGGAAGCTAGCGGGAGTGAGACCCAGTACTTC	CSVTKEASGSETQYF
TRBD2	TRBJ2-1	.	TRBV19	TGTGCCAGTAGTATCGGGCTAGCGGGAGGGCCGTTATACAATGAGCAGTTCTTC	CASSIGLAGGPLYNEQFF
TRBD1	TRBJ2-5	.	TRBV5-4	TGTGCCAGCAGCTTGGCACAGGGGGTAAAAGAGACCCAGTACTTC	CASSLAQGVKETQYF
.	TRBJ2-1	.	TRBV30	TGTGCCTGGAGTTCCGGGACCTACAATGAGCAGTTCTTC	CAWSSGTYNEQFF
TRBD2	TRBJ2-3	once	TRBV28	TGTGCCAGCAGTTCTAGCGGGAGTCGAGTGGATACGCAGTATTTT	CASSSSGSRVDTQYF
TRBD1	TRBJ1-2	.	TRBV9	TGTGCCAGCAGCGCATGGACAGGGGGCTATGGCTACACCTTC	CASSAWTGGYGYTF
TRBD2	TRBJ2-7	.	TRBV7-2	TGTGCCAGCAGCCCACCGGGACTATTCCTTTGGGAGCAGTACTTC	CASSPPGLFLWEQYF
TRBD1	TRBJ2-5	.	TRBV7-8	TGTGCCAGCAGCCCACCCGACAGGGGGTCCCGGGGGGAGACCCAGTACTTC	CASSPPDRGSRGETQYF
TRBD1	TRBJ2-5	.	TRBV28	TGTGCCAGCAGTATAGGGACAGGGGAGACCCAGTACTTC	CASSIGTGETQYF
TRBD2	TRBJ2-5	.	TRBV19	TGTGCCAGTAGTCCCACCACTAGCGGGGAGACCCAGTACTTC	CASSPTTSGETQYF
.	TRBJ2-7	.	TRBV6-6	TGTGCCAGCAGTTATACGAAGCGGACCTACGAGCAGTACTTC	CASSYTKRTYEQYF
.	TRBJ2-4	.	TRBV30	TGTGCCTGGAGTCCTCAAAAGGGACTCCAGTACTTC	CAWSPQKGLQYF
TRBD1	TRBJ2-6	.	TRBV5-1	TGCGCCAGCAGCCCAGACAGGGACTCTGGGGCCAACGTCCTGACTTTC	CASSPDRDSGANVLTF
.	TRBJ2-2	.	TRBV5-1	TGCGCCAGCAGCTCGACTAGTAACACCGGGGAGCTGTTTTTT	CASSSTSNTGELFF
.	TRBJ2-7	.	TRBV5-4	TGTGCCAGCAGCCTTGAGCAGTCGAGCTCCTACGAGCAGTACTTC	CASSLEQSSSYEQYF
TRBD1	TRBJ2-7	once	TRBV6-5	TGTGCCAGTGGACAGGGGGTCTACGAGCAGTACTTC	CASGQGVYEQYF
.	TRBJ2-5	.	TRBV29-1	TGCAGCGTTGATATGGGGGGCACGGGGGAGACCCAGTACTTC	CSVDMGGTGETQYF
TRBD1	TRBJ1-1	.	TRBV2	TGTGCCAGCGAGGGCAGGGGGCTGGGTAAAGTCGGAGCTTTCTTT	CASEGRGLGKVGAFF
.	TRBJ1-1	.	TRBV13	TGTGCCAGCAGCTTAGTTCTCGCTGGCGCTGAAGCTTTCTTT	CASSLVLAGAEAFF
.	TRBJ2-1	.	TRBV10-1	TGCGCCAGCAGTGCTGACTCCTACAATGAGCAGTTCTTC	CASSADSYNEQFF
TRBD2	TRBJ2-7	.	TRBV5-8	TGTGCCAGCAGCTCATGGTTGCAAACTAGCGACTACGAGCAGTACTTC	CASSSWLQTSDYEQYF
.	TRBJ2-7	.	TRBV28	TGTGCCAGCAGTCTCCCCAGGGGGGGTTACTACGAGCAGTACTTC	CASSLPRGGYYEQYF
.	TRBJ2-1	.	TRBV5-1	TGCGCCAGCAGCTTGATTGACCCATTGGCGTACAATGAGCAGTTCTTC	CASSLIDPLAYNEQFF
.	TRBJ2-3	.	TRBV2	TGTGCCAGCAGTGGTTTTAGCGGCGCAGATACGCAGTATTTT	CASSGFSGADTQYF
.	TRBJ2-2	.	TRBV5-1	TGCGCCAGCAGCTTGAAACAGCCGAACACCGGGGAGCTGTTTTTT	CASSLKQPNTGELFF
.	TRBJ2-7	.	TRBV28	TGTGCCAGCACGGATTCATCGTGGGAGGCCTACGAGCAGTACTTC	CASTDSSWEAYEQYF
.	TRBJ2-5	.	TRBV11-2	TGTGCCAGCAGCAGAACACAGGGCCCACAAGAGACCCAGTACTTC	CASSRTQGPQETQYF
.	TRBJ2-7	.	TRBV6-1	TGTGCCAGCTCGGGGAGCTCCTACGAGCAGTACTTC	CASSGSSYEQYF
.	TRBJ2-7	.	TRBV15	TGTGCCACCAGCAGAGATCCCAGGGGGGGGAGTGGCGAGCAGTACTTC	CATSRDPRGGSGEQYF
TRBD1	TRBJ1-1	once	TRBV7-8	TGTGCCAGCAGCTTGGAAACCGGGACAGTCCCTAACACTGAAGCTTTCTTT	CASSLETGTVPNTEAFF
.	TRBJ2-5	.	TRBV5-1	TGCGCCAGCACAGTACAAGAGACCCAGTACTTC	CASTVQETQYF
TRBD2	TRBJ2-1	.	TRBV2	TGTGCCAGCAGTGGGGGACTAGCCTACAATGAGCAGTTCTTC	CASSGGLAYNEQFF
TRBD1	TRBJ2-1	.	TRBV18	TGTGCCAGCTCACCAGGCAGGGGGCGCGGTGAGCAGTTCTTC	CASSPGRGRGEQFF
TRBD1	TRBJ1-3	.	TRBV7-2	TGTGCCAGCAGCAGACAGGGAGGAGGAAACACCATATATTTT	CASSRQGGGNTIYF